This T cell receptor (beta chain) was observed in a study of blood T cells in healthy people across ages. Comments on this clonotype: Its antigen remains unknown.

Study findings and constraints: One million T cells yielded diversity estimates that were considered underestimates.

Through a sample-barcoded 5' primer and a J-beta primer mix, a second PCR was run for roughly 6 to 11 cycles. A minimum of 3 million CDR3-containing paired-end reads was obtained for each sample. TCRdb re-called the 5' RACE reads with MiXCR, one entry per CDR3 protein. Of just over 800,000 distinct CDR3 sequences listed, roughly 60% are singletons. Sequenced material: blood. The TCR was taken from a young man in good health.

CDR3 nucleotides: TGTGCCACCAGCAGAGATCCCAGGGCGGGGGAGACCCAGTACTTC. Protein product: CATSRDPRAGETQYF. The chain carries TRBV15 and TRBJ2-7; tentatively, D is TRBD2 (6 bases). The J call may not be correct, given that the DNA end is closer to TRBJ2-5. The germline V gene has CDR1 LNHNV and CDR2 YYDKDF (reference sequence). This CDR3 has 15 amino acids.